This TCR beta chain was profiled in a study of CXCR4 blockade with PD-1 therapy in pancreatic cancer (dated 2019 in TCRdb). Study-wide context: The study analyzed resected pancreatic ductal adenocarcinoma using multiplex immunohistochemistry and TCRbeta immunosequencing, along with ex vivo slice culture to test PD-1 and CXCR4 blockade. To look at intratumoral heterogeneity, the researchers TCR-sequenced two geographically distinct regions from each of 6 tumors.

TCRbeta CDR3 regions were immunosequenced from extracted DNA using the immunoSEQ Assay at Adaptive Biotechnologies. The published analysis was carried out like this. To measure the absolute abundance of each unique TCRbeta CDR3, the sequences were collapsed and filtered. Clonality was calculated as 1 minus Pielou's evenness, using only productive in-frame rearrangements. Regional overlap was evaluated by tracking the top 100 nucleotide rearrangements across paired samples, and paired versus unrelated samples were compared using the Morisita index. The immunoSEQ Rearrangement Details tool was used to assess whether nucleotide rearrangements converged onto identical amino acid sequences. In its TCRdb copy, this immuneACCESS table keeps in-frame sequences only and misses some clones. Where compared with another copy, unresolved V genes explain less than half of these, and the others have no known cause. Clone size and V and J calls were adopted from that table, with D and trimming inferred from the DNA. The sample profile shows more than 650 clones; 30% to 40% of them were found once. The ten top clones hold just over 20% of the sample.

CDR1 and CDR2, per the germline V gene (reference sequence), are LNHNV and YYDKDF. The CDR3 spans 15 residues, from the cysteine through the phenylalanine. Only CDR3 DNA remains: 45 bases, in frame from the first base. The germline ends are 9 bases apart after V is trimmed by 1 base and J by 0 bases. Broad study findings and their caveats: Because only TCRbeta chains were sequenced, true antigen-specificity overlap among the convergent dominant clones remained unconfirmed, awaiting paired alpha-beta single-cell sequencing. Clonal expansion was observed in tumors, with a mean productive clonality of approximately 0.13 compared with roughly 0.046 in healthy blood, but no correlation between clonality and survival was found. The frequency of each amino acid clone correlated strongly with the number of distinct nucleotide rearrangements encoding that clone, suggesting convergent selection driven by common tumor antigens.

Remarks on this clone: Its recognized antigen is unknown. The input lacks base qualities; no much larger clone sits a single base away.

The archived tumor blocks came from patients who had not received neoadjuvant therapy before resection. The preserved-tissue arm of the study used roughly 30 surgical resection samples from about 24 previously untreated pancreatic ductal adenocarcinoma patients. DNA for the resection arm was extracted from ten 5-micron curls of FFPE tumor cut next to the multiplex immunohistochemistry slide. The receptor comes from a human donor with pancreatic ductal adenocarcinoma. The rearrangement combines TRBV15 with TRBJ1-1, with the D gene call left open. Sequencing was carried out using tumor tissue. Read as DNA, the sequence is TGTGCCACCAGCAGAGTTGCGGGGTTGAACACTGAAGCTTTCTTT. Its coded protein is CATSRVAGLNTEAFF.